This passage covers 27 T cell receptor beta chains from one sample sequenced in a study of blood T cell repertoires in COVID-19. Sequencing used immunoSEQ multiplex PCR; TCRdb keeps in-frame clones, though not all of them. The table records approximately 110,000 clones, roughly 83% of them present only once. The sequenced sample was peripheral blood. The origin of the receptors is a human donor in a cohort sampled during active COVID-19.

The genes are TRBV7-9 and TRBJ2-3; 7 nucleotides agree with TRBD1. Germline V lookup: CDR1 SEHNR, CDR2 FQNEAQ (reference sequence). With 3 bases clipped from V and 2 bases from J, the junction kept 11 bases outside the gene matches. This CDR3 has 17 amino acids. The CDR3: CASSFRWGQGDTDTQYF. As DNA, the CDR3 is TGTGCCAGCAGCTTCCGATGGGGCCAGGGGGACACAGATACGCAGTATTTT.

The chain combines TRBV7-9 with TRBJ2-7; D is possibly TRBD2 (5 bases). Germline CDR1 is SEHNR and CDR2 is FQNEAQ (reference sequence). The V end was cut by 3 bases, the J end by 6 bases, with 18 bases between. The CDR3 extends over 15 amino acids. The chain's CDR3 is CASSLPRPTAGEQYF. The CDR3 region has the DNA TGTGCCAGCAGCTTGCCTCGGCCCACTGCGGGCGAGCAGTACTTC.

The J gene is TRBJ2-7, the V gene TRBV13; TRBD2 agrees at 11 bases. The CDR3 runs 16 residues. After removal of 0 bases from V and 2 bases from J, the junction contained 3 bases not matched to a gene. Germline V lookup: CDR1 PRHDT, CDR2 FYEKMQ (reference sequence). The CDR3 DNA follows: TGTGCCAGCAGCTTAGGGACTAGCGGGGCTCCCTACGAGCAGTACTTC. Translating it yields CASSLGTSGAPYEQYF.

This clone was picked up one time. The chain recombines TRBV7-8 with TRBJ2-5; 7 bases are shared with TRBD2. In germline, CDR1 is SGHVS, CDR2 FQNEAQ. This CDR3 has 16 residues. The J segment lost 0 bases and the V segment lost 8 bases, leaving 12 bases of the junction unmatched. CDR3: CASRLLPGGYQETQYF. CDR3 sequence (DNA): TGTGCCAGCCGATTATTACCGGGGGGATACCAAGAGACCCAGTACTTC.

The V gene is TRBV6-2 or TRBV6-3, the J gene TRBJ1-5; 8 positions agree with TRBD1. Germline CDR1 reads MNHEY; CDR2 reads SVGEGT. CDR3 length: 16 residues. V lost 2 bases to trimming and J lost 1 base; unmatched junction nucleotides: 4. DNA of the CDR3: TGTGCCAGCAGTTACCGACAGGGGAGGAGCAATCAGCCCCAGCATTTT. It encodes CASSYRQGRSNQPQHF.

This rearrangement joins TRBV4-1 to TRBJ1-6; 7 bases align to TRBD1. Germline trimming cut 1 base from V and 6 bases from J; bases unmatched to any gene: 6. Germline CDR1 and CDR2: MGHRA and YSYEKL. The CDR3 contains 16 residues. As DNA, the CDR3 is TGCGCCAGCAGCCAAGGGGTAGGGGGCGTTAATTCACCCCTCCACTTT. Translated, it gives CASSQGVGGVNSPLHF.

V is TRBV9 and J is TRBJ2-2; no reliable D call. Per germline, CDR1 SGDLS and CDR2 YYNGEE. The CDR3 consists of 17 residues. V was shortened by 0 bases and J by 0 bases, with 12 bases between the two germline ends. This CDR3 reads CASSVVPPGSNTGELFF. DNA for the CDR3: TGTGCCAGCAGCGTAGTCCCCCCGGGTTCGAACACCGGGGAGCTGTTTTTT.

V is TRBV3-1 (or the pseudogene TRBV3-2) and J is TRBJ1-1; 9 bases are a match to TRBD1. The V segment lost 6 bases and the J segment 6 bases; nucleotides outside the gene matches: 5. There are 13 residues in the CDR3. CDR1 LGHDT and CDR2 YNNKEL come from the germline V gene (reference sequence). CDR3 protein: CASSYRGRAEAFF. The CDR3 bases are TGTGCCAGCAGTTACAGGGGGCGAGCTGAAGCTTTCTTT.

The genes are TRBV15 and TRBJ2-3; 7 nucleotides match TRBD2. V was pared by 3 bases and J by 6 bases, with 6 bases of the junction left unmatched. The germline CDR1 and CDR2 sequences are LNHNV and YYDKDF (reference sequence). This CDR3 is 14 amino acids long. The CDR3 loop is CATSSLGGRDTQYF. The CDR3 nucleotides read TGTGCCACCAGCAGCCTCGGGGGGAGGGATACGCAGTATTTT.

The chain joins TRBV6-2 or TRBV6-3 to TRBJ2-7; 9 positions match TRBD2. CDR1 and CDR2 from the germline V gene are MNHEY and SVGEGT. With 0 bases clipped from V and 0 bases from J, the junction kept 6 bases outside the gene matches. The CDR3 is made up of 17 amino acids. This CDR3 is CASSYSAGGPSSYEQYF. In DNA, the CDR3 is TGTGCCAGCAGTTACTCAGCGGGAGGCCCGAGCTCCTACGAGCAGTACTTC.

This chain links TRBV28 with TRBJ2-1, with 8 nucleotides matching TRBD1. CDR1 is MDHEN, CDR2 SYDVKM, per germline. The V and J ends lost 2 bases and 15 bases, in that order; junction bases with no gene match: 6. The CDR3 contains 12 residues. The CDR3, as DNA: TGTGCCAGCAGTTTAGTCGGGACAGGTATGTTCTTC. Translated: CASSLVGTGMFF.

In this sample, this clone turned up a few times. This rearrangement joins TRBV4-1 to TRBJ1-2, with D maybe TRBD1 (6 bases). Germline V gene lookup returns CDR1 MGHRA and CDR2 YSYEKL. The CDR3 has 14 amino acids. Trimming took 2 bases from V and 4 from J, leaving 11 bases between them. CDR3 in DNA: TGCGCCAGCAGCCAACCACAGGGAAGCTATGGCTACACCTTC. This gives the protein CASSQPQGSYGYTF.

This clone was found once. The chain uses TRBV11-2 and TRBJ1-1; TRBD1 is a possible D gene (5 bases). CDR1 and CDR2 (germline): SGHAT, FQNNGV. The V and J ends lost 4 bases and 3 bases respectively, with 12 bases between them. CDR3 size: 14 residues. The CDR3 sequence: CASSSREGDTEAFF. The CDR3 coding sequence is TGTGCCAGCAGCTCCAGGGAGGGCGACACTGAAGCTTTCTTT.

The chain employs TRBV4-3 and TRBJ1-2; unclear D gene. The V gene's germline CDR1 is LGHNA and CDR2 YSLEER. The CDR3 sequence is 14 residues long. V was trimmed by 1 base and J by 4 bases, leaving 10 bases between them. The CDR3 here is CASSQGFGSYGYTF. The CDR3 coding sequence is TGCGCCAGCAGCCAAGGATTTGGCAGCTATGGCTACACCTTC.

This clone was seen once. This chain connects TRBV29-1 to TRBJ1-2; D is unclear. The CDR3 length is 11 residues. From germline, CDR1 is SQVTM and CDR2 ANQGSEA. V was cut by 7 bases and J by 6 bases, with 12 bases left in between. The CDR3 DNA sequence: TGCAGCGGCCGATACATGGATGGCTACACCTTC. Its translation is CSGRYMDGYTF.

This chain links TRBV4-3 with TRBJ2-5; unclear D gene. CDR1 and CDR2 from the germline V gene are LGHNA and YSLEER. CDR3 length equals 15 residues. Trimming removed 0 bases at V and 1 base at J, with 9 bases between. The CDR3 reads CASSQDSRRQETQYF. CDR3 nucleotide sequence: TGCGCCAGCAGCCAAGATTCGAGGCGCCAAGAGACCCAGTACTTC.

This rearrangement joins TRBV27 to TRBJ2-2; 8 nucleotides agree with TRBD1. Germline V lookup: CDR1 MNHEY, CDR2 SMNVEV (reference sequence). V shed 3 bases and J 6 bases; nucleotides not matched to a gene: 6. This CDR3 comprises 15 residues. The CDR3 protein is CASSFGQGVAGELFF. CDR3 nucleotides: TGTGCCAGCAGTTTTGGACAGGGAGTGGCCGGGGAGCTGTTTTTT.

The chain carries TRBV7-2 and TRBJ2-7; weak D call: TRBD2 (5 bases). Trimming cost V 5 bases and J 3 bases, with 17 bases left between them. The CDR3 is 15 amino acids. Germline assignment: CDR1 SGHTA and CDR2 FQGNSA. The CDR3 sequence: CASSPPPPTSYEQYF. The CDR3 bases are TGTGCCAGCAGCCCACCCCCCCCAACTAGCTACGAGCAGTACTTC.

This chain joins TRBV2 and TRBJ1-4, with 8 bases aligning to TRBD1. The CDR3 is 17 residues long. The V gene's germline CDR1 is SNHLY and CDR2 FYNNEI. J lost 8 bases, V lost 6 bases, and 17 bases had no gene match. The CDR3 here is CASSTGTGLNWSEKLFF. Written as DNA, the CDR3 is TGTGCCAGCAGCACCGGGACAGGTCTAAACTGGTCCGAAAAACTGTTTTTT.

This rearrangement joins TRBV19 to TRBJ1-1; the match to TRBD1 covers 7 bases. Losses at the gene ends were 3 bases for V and 4 bases for J; bases not matched to a gene: 8. Germline V gene data show CDR1 as LNHDA and CDR2 as SQIVND (reference sequence). This CDR3 contains 15 residues. This CDR3 reads CASSIPAGGSTEAFF. The CDR3 region has the DNA TGTGCCAGTAGTATTCCCGCAGGGGGAAGCACTGAAGCTTTCTTT.

This clone was picked up one time. The chain combines TRBV6-5 with TRBJ2-7; 15 positions agree with TRBD2. The V and J ends lost 4 bases and 5 bases, in that order; junction bases with no gene match: 6. Germline lookup yields CDR1 MNHEY and CDR2 SVGAGI. The CDR3 is 16 amino acids. The CDR3 is CASSLWTSGRVNEQYF. The CDR3 DNA is TGTGCCAGCAGTTTGTGGACTAGCGGGAGGGTAAACGAGCAGTACTTC.

V is TRBV21-1 and J is TRBJ2-7; TRBD1, the table's D call, was not compared with the DNA. TRBV21-1 is assigned pseudogene status. There are 15 residues in the CDR3. In DNA form, the CDR3 reads TGTGCCAGCAGACCACGGACAGGGGTGGCCTACGAGCAGTACTTC. This codes for CASRPRTGVAYEQYF.

There are a few counts of this clone. This chain uses TRBV5-1 with TRBJ2-3, with D maybe TRBD1 (5 bases). There are 16 residues in the CDR3. V dropped 0 bases and J dropped 0 bases, with 11 bases sitting between them. The germline CDR1 and CDR2 sequences are SGHRS and YFSETQ. CDR3 nucleotide sequence: TGCGCCAGCAGCTTGGAGGGGATCTATAGCACAGATACGCAGTATTTT. Translation: CASSLEGIYSTDTQYF.

V is TRBV10-3 and J is TRBJ1-2; no firm D call. This CDR3 comprises 13 residues. V was shortened by 6 bases and J by 8 bases, with 16 bases between the two germline ends. Germline values: CDR1 ENHRY, CDR2 SYGVKD. CDR3 residues: CAISYDTSRGYTF. As DNA, the CDR3 is TGTGCCATCAGCTATGACACGTCTCGGGGCTACACCTTC.

The chain couples TRBV9 to TRBJ2-2, with TRBD1 identical over 11 bases. Germline CDR1 SGDLS, CDR2 YYNGEE. Losses at the gene ends were 3 bases for V and 5 bases for J; bases not matched to a gene: 3. This CDR3 has 15 residues. The CDR3 sequence is CASSDGTGGTGELFF. In nucleotides, the CDR3 is TGTGCCAGCAGCGACGGGACAGGGGGAACCGGGGAGCTGTTTTTT.

The V and J genes are TRBV7-2 and TRBJ2-5; 9 nucleotides agree with TRBD2. The CDR3 has 14 residues. Germline lookup yields CDR1 SGHTA and CDR2 FQGNSA. The V segment lost 5 bases and the J segment 4 bases; nucleotides outside the gene matches: 5. CDR3 in DNA: TGTGCCAGCAGCCGTAGCGGGAGCGGAGAGACCCAGTACTTC. Its translation is CASSRSGSGETQYF. Supplemented by reference TRBV7-2 and TRBJ2-5, the full variable domain reads GAGVSQSPSNKVTEKGKDVELRCDPISGHTALYWYRQSLGQGLEFLIYFQGNSAPDKSGLPSDRFSAERTGGSVSTLTIQRTQQEDSAVYLCASSRSGSGETQYFGPGTRLLVL.

The J gene is TRBJ2-7, the V gene TRBV6-5, with D possibly TRBD1 on 6 matching bases. This CDR3 comprises 14 residues. Germline-derived CDR1 and CDR2 are MNHEY and SVGAGI. Deletions cut 5 bases from V and 2 bases from J, with 13 bases between. The CDR3 sequence: CASSPRQVAYEQYF. The DNA for the CDR3 is TGTGCCAGCAGTCCTCGACAGGTTGCCTACGAGCAGTACTTC.